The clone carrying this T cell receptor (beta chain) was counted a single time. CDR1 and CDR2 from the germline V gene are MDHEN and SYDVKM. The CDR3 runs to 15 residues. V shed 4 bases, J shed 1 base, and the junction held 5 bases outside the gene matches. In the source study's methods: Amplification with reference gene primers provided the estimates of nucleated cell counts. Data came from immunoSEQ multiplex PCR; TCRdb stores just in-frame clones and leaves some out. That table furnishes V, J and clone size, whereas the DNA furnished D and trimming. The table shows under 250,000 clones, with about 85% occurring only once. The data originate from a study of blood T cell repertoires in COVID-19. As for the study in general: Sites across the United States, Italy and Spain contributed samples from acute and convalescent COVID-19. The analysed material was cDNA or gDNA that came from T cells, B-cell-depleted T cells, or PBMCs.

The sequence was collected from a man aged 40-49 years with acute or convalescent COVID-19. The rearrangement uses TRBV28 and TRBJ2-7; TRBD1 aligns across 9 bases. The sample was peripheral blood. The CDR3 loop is CASSSSDRGSYEQYF. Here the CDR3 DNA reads TGTGCCAGCAGTTCCTCGGACAGGGGTTCCTACGAGCAGTACTTC.